This TCR beta chain was found in a study of blood T cell repertoires in COVID-19. Study-level information: The analysed material was cDNA or gDNA that came from T cells, B-cell-depleted T cells, or PBMCs.

The CDR3 is 16 amino acids. V shed 4 bases and J 2 bases; nucleotides not matched to a gene: 11. CDR1 SGHRS and CDR2 YFSETQ come from the germline V gene. In the authors' methods: Amplifying reference gene primers gave estimates of nucleated cell counts. Assay: immunoSEQ multiplex PCR; the TCRdb copy retains only in-frame clones and omits some. V, J and clone size were drawn from that table, and D and trimming were deduced from the DNA. The sample holds 350,000 to 450,000 clones, around 86% seen once. The receptor comes from a human donor in a cohort sampled during active COVID-19. The sequenced material came from peripheral blood. V usage is TRBV5-1 and J usage is TRBJ2-7; 8 bases line up with TRBD2. The CDR3 bases are TGCGCCAGCAGCCCCCTTGCGGGAGCGGGGGCCTACGAGCAGTACTTC. Translated, it gives CASSPLAGAGAYEQYF.